This T cell receptor beta chain was recorded in a study of OX40 agonist ivuxolimab in advanced cancers. Study in general: Each dose-escalation patient presented with hepatocellular carcinoma, melanoma, renal cell or head and neck cancer.

Sequenced by immunoSEQ multiplex PCR; TCRdb stores in-frame clones only, minus some. This sample has tens of thousands of clones, with around 90% found just once. With respect to this clone: Its target is unknown.

Study-wide results and caveats: In a subset of nonresponders, normalized T-cell clonal expansion was also low.

Patients were ruled out by autoimmune disease history or systemic immunosuppression. The CDR3 sequence is 18 residues long. The germline gives CDR1 PRHDT, CDR2 FYEKMQ (reference sequence). V trimming: 0 bases; J trimming: 0 bases; junction bases outside the gene matches: 6. This clonotype was sampled from an adult with an advanced solid tumor such as melanoma, head and neck, liver or kidney cancer. This sample comprised CD4+ or CD8+ T cells sorted from blood, obtained in a trial of the OX40 agonist ivuxolimab. The chain recombines TRBV13 with TRBJ2-3; 10 bases align to TRBD2. The CDR3 region has the DNA TGTGCCAGCAGCTTAGGCCTAGCGGGAGTAGCTAGCACAGATACGCAGTATTTT. Protein sequence: CASSLGLAGVASTDTQYF.